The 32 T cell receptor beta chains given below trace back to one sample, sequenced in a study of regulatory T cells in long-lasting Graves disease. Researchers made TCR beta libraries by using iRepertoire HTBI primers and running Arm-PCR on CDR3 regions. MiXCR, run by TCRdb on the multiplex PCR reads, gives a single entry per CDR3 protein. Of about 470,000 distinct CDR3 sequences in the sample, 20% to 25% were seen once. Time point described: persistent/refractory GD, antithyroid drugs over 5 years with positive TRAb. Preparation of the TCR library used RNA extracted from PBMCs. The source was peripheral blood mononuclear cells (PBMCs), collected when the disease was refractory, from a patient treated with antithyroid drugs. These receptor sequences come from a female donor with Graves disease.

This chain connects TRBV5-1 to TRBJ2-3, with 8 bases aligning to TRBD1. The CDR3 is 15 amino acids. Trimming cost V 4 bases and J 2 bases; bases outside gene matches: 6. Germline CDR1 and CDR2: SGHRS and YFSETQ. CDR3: CASSRGQGLTDTQYF. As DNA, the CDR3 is TGCGCCAGCAGCCGTGGACAGGGACTCACAGATACGCAGTATTTT. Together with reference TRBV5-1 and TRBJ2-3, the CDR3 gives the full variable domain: KAGVTQTPRYLIKTRGQQVTLSCSPISGHRSVSWYQQTPGQGLQFLFEYFSETQRNKGNFPGRFSGRQFSNSRSEMNVSTLELGDSALYLCASSRGQGLTDTQYFGPGTRLTVL.

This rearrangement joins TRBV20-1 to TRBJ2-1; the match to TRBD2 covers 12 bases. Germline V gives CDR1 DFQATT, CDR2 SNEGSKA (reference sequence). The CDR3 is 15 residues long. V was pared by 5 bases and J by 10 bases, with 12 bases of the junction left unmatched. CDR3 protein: CSAPPATSGGSEQFF. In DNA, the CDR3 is TGCAGTGCTCCTCCCGCCACTAGCGGGGGGTCGGAGCAGTTCTTC.

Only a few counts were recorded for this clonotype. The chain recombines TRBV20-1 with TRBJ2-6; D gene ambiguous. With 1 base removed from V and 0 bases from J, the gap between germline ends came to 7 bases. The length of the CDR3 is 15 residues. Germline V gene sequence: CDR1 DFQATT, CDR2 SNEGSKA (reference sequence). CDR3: CSARVPYSGANVLTF. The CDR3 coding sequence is TGCAGTGCTAGAGTCCCTTACTCTGGGGCCAACGTCCTGACTTTC.

The CDR3 DNA is TGCGCCAGCAGCCTATACGGGGGGCCCCAAGAGACCCAGTACTTC. Translation gives CASSLYGGPQETQYF. The genes are TRBV4-1 and TRBJ2-5, with D possibly TRBD2 on 7 matching bases. Trimming removed 4 bases at V and 1 base at J, with 13 bases between. This CDR3 region has 15 residues. The germline CDR1 and CDR2 sequences are MGHRA and YSYEKL.

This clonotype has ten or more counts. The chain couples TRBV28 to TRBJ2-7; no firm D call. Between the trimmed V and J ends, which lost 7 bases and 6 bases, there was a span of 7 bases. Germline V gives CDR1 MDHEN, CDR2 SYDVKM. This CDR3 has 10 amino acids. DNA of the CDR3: TGTGCCAGCATCATGGGCGAGCAGTACTTC. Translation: CASIMGEQYF.

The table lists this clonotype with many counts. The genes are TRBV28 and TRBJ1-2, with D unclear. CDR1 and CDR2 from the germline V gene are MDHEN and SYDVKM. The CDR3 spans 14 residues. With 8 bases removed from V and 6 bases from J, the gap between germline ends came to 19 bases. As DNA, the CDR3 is TGTGCCAGCTCCTCATTTTTTGACAACCATGGCTACACCTTC. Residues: CASSSFFDNHGYTF.

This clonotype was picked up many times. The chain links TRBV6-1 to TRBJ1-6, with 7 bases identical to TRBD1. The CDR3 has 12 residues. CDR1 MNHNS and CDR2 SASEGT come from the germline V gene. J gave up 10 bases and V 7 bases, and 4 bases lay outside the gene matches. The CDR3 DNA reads TGTGCCAGCAAACAGGGGAGATCACCCCTCCACTTT. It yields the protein CASKQGRSPLHF.

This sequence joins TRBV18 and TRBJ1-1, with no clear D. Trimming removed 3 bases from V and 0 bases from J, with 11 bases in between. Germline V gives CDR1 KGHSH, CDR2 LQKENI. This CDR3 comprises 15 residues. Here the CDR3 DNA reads TGTGCCAGCTCACCTGGATCGGCTATGAACACTGAAGCTTTCTTT. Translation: CASSPGSAMNTEAFF.

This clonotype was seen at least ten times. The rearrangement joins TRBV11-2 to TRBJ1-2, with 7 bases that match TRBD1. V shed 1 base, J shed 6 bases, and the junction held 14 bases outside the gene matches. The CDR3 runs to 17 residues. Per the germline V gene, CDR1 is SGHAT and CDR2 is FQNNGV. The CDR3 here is CASSLGTTQGMMDGYTF. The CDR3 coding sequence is TGTGCCAGCAGCTTAGGGACTACACAGGGGATGATGGATGGCTACACCTTC.

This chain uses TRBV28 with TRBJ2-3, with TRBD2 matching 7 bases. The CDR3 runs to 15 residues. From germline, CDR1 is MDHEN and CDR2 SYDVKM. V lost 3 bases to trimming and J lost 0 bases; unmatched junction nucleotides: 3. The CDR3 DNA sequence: TGTGCCAGCAGTTTTGCGGGGGTTAGCACAGATACGCAGTATTTT. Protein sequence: CASSFAGVSTDTQYF.

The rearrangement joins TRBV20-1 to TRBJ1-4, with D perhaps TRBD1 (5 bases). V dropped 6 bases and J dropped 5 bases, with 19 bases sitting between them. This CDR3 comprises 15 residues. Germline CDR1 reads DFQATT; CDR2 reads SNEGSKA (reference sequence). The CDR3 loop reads CSALRGRLENEKLFF. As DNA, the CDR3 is TGCAGTGCCCTAAGGGGCAGGTTAGAAAATGAAAAACTGTTTTTT.

The CDR3 nucleotides read TGTGCCAGCAGTTTAGAATTCGGAACTAGCGGGCCCCACAATGAGCAGTTCTTC. Translation gives CASSLEFGTSGPHNEQFF. The chain links TRBV12-3 or TRBV12-4 to TRBJ2-1; 9 bases align to TRBD2. Trimming removed 1 base from V and 5 bases from J; junction bases left unmatched: 12. This CDR3 region has 18 residues.

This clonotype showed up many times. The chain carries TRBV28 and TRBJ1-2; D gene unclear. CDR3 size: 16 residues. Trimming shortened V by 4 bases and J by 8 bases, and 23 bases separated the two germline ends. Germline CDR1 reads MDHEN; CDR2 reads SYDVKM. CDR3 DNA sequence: TGTGCCAGCAGTTCTCCCTCTTCGAAGGGTGGGTACGGCTACACCTTC. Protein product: CASSSPSSKGGYGYTF.

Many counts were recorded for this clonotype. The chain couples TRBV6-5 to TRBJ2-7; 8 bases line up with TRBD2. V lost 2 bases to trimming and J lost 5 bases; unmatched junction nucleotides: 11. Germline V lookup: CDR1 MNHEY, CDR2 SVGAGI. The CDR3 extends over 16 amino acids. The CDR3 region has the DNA TGTGCCAGCAGTTACCCTCCTCTCGGGGGGGCGGACGAGCAGTACTTC. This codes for CASSYPPLGGADEQYF.

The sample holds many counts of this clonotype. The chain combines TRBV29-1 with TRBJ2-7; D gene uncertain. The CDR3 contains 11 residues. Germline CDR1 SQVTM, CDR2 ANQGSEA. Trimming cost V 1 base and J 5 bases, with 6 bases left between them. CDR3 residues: CSVEAGNEQYF. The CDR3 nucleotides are TGCAGCGTTGAAGCCGGAAACGAGCAGTACTTC.

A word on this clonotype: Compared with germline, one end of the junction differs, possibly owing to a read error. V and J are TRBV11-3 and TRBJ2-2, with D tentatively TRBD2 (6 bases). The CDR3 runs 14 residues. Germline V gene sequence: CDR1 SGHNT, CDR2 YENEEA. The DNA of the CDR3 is TGTGCCAGCAGCTTGGCCAGGGCCTCCGGGGGGCTGTTTTTT. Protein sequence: CASSLARASGGLFF.

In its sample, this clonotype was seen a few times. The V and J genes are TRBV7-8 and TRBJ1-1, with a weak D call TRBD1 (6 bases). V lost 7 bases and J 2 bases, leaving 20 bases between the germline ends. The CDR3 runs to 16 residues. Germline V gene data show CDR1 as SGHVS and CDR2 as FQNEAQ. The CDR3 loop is CASNQRARGLNTEAFF. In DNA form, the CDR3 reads TGTGCCAGCAACCAGCGGGCGCGGGGGCTCAACACTGAAGCTTTCTTT.

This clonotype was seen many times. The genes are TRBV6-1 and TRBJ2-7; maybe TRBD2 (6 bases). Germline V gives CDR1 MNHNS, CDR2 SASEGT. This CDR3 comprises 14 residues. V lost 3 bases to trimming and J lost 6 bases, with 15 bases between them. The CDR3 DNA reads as TGTGCCAGCAGTGACTTGGCGGGGCCGGGCGAGCAGTACTTC. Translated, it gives CASSDLAGPGEQYF.

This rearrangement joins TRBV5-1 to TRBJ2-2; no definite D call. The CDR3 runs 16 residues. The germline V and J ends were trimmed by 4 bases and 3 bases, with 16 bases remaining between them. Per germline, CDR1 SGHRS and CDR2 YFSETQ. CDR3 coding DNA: TGCGCCAGCAGCATAGACGGACCGACCGACACCGGGGAGCTGTTTTTT. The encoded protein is CASSIDGPTDTGELFF.

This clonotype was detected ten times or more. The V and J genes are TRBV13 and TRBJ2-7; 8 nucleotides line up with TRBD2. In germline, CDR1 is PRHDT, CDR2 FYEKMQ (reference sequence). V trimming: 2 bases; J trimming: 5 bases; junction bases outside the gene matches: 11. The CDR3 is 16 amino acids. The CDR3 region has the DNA TGTGCCAGCAGCTTATGGCGGGGGGAAATCGCTCACGAGCAGTACTTC. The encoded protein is CASSLWRGEIAHEQYF. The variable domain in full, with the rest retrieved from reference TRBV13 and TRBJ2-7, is AAGVIQSPRHLIKEKRETATLKCYPIPRHDTVYWYQQGPGQDPQFLISFYEKMQSDKGSIPDRFSAQQFSDYHSELNMSSLELGDSALYFCASSLWRGEIAHEQYFGPGTRLTVT.

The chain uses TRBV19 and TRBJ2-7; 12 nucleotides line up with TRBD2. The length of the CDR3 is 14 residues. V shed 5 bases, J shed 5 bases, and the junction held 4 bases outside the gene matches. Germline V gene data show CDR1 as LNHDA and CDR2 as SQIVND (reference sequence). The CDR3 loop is CASSVTSGSDEQYF. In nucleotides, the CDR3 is TGTGCCAGTAGTGTGACTAGCGGGAGCGACGAGCAGTACTTC.

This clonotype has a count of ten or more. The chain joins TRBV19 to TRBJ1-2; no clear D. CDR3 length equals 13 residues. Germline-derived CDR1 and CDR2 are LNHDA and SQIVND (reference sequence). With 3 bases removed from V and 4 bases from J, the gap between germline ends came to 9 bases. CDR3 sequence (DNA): TGTGCCAGTAGTATCGAGGAAGGCTATGGCTACACCTTC. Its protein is CASSIEEGYGYTF.

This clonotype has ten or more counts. The CDR3 region is CASSLLGTGRDNQPQHF. As DNA, the CDR3 is TGTGCCAGCAGCTTATTGGGGACAGGGAGGGACAATCAGCCCCAGCATTTT. The J gene is TRBJ1-5, the V gene TRBV7-2; TRBD1 matches 9 bases. CDR3 size: 17 residues. Germline V lookup: CDR1 SGHTA, CDR2 FQGNSA. V shed 2 bases, J shed 3 bases, and the junction held 8 bases outside the gene matches.

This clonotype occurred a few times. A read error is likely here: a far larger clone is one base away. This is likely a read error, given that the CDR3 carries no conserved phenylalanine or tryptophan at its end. The CDR3 nucleotides are TGTGCCAGCAGCCAAGAGACCCAGTACCTC. It yields the protein CASSQETQYL. The gene calls are TRBV27 and TRBJ2-5; D gene unclear. Trimming removed 6 bases at V and 1 base at J, with 0 bases between. The germline V gene encodes CDR1 MNHEY and CDR2 SMNVEV (reference sequence). This CDR3 has 10 residues.

This CDR3 reads CSAGGQGSGELFF. The CDR3 DNA reads as TGCAGTGCCGGAGGACAGGGTTCCGGGGAGCTGTTTTTT. The chain has TRBV20-1 and TRBJ2-2; TRBD1 matches at 8 bases. Germline CDR1 is DFQATT and CDR2 is SNEGSKA (reference sequence). The CDR3 has 13 amino acids. J gave up 6 bases and V 6 bases, and 6 bases lay outside the gene matches.

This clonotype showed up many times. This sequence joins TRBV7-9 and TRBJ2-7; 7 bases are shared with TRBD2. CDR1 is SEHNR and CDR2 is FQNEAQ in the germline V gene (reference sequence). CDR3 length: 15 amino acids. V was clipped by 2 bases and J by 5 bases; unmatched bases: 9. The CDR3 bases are TGTGCCAGCAGCTTATCATCGGGAGGTCCCAACGAGCAGTACTTC. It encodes CASSLSSGGPNEQYF.

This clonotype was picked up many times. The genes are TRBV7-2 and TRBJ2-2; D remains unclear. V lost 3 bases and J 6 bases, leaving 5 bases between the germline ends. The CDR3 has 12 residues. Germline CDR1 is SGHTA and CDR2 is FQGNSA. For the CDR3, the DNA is TGTGCCAGCAGCTTTTTGTCCGGGGAGCTGTTTTTT. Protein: CASSFLSGELFF.

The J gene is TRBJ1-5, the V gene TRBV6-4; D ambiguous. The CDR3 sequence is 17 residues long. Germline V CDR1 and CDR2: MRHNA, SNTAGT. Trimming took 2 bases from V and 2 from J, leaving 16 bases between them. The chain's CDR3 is CASSDGLPRVGNQPQHF. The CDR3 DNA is TGTGCCAGCAGTGACGGGCTACCGCGTGTGGGCAATCAGCCCCAGCATTTT.

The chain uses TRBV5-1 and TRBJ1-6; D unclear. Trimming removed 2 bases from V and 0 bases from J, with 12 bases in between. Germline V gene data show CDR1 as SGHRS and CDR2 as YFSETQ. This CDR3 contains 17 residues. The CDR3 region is CASSFAARSSYNSPLHF. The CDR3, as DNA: TGCGCCAGCAGCTTTGCGGCCCGAAGCTCCTATAATTCACCCCTCCACTTT.

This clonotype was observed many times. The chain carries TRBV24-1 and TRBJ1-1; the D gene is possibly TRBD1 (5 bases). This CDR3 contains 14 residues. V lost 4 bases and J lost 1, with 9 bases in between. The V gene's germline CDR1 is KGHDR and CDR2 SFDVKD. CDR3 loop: CATSDGGRNTEAFF. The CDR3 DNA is TGTGCCACCAGTGACGGGGGACGGAACACTGAAGCTTTCTTT.

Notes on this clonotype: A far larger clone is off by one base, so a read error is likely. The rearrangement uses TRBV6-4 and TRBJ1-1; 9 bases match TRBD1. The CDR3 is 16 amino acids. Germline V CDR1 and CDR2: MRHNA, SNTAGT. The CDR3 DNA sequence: TGTGCCAGGAATGCCGGGACAGGGTACCAGGGCACTGAAACTTTCTTT. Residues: CARNAGTGYQGTETFF.

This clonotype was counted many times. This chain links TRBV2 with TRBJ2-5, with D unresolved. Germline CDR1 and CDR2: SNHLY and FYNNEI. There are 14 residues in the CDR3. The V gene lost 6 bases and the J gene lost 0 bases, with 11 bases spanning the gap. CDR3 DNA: TGTGCCAGCAGCCCTATGGGGAACCAAGAGACCCAGTACTTC. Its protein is CASSPMGNQETQYF.